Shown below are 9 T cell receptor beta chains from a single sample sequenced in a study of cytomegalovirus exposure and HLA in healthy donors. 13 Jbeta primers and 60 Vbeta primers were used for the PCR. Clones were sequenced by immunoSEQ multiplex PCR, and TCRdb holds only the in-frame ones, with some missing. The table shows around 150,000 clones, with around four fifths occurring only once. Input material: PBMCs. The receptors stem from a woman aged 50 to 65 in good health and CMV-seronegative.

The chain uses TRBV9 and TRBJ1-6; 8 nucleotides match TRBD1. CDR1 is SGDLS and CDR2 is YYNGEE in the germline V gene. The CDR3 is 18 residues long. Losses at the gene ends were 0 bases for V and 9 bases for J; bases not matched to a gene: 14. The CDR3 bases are TGTGCCAGCAGCGTAGTGGACCCAGGGGGCCTGGGTGGTTCACCCCTCCACTTT. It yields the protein CASSVVDPGGLGGSPLHF.

Here the CDR3 reads CASSPPSGEQYF. The CDR3 DNA sequence: TGTGCCAGCTCACCACCAAGCGGGGAGCAGTACTTC. The genes are TRBV18 and TRBJ2-7; D possibly corresponds to TRBD2 (6 bases). The CDR3 contains 12 residues. Germline V gene data show CDR1 as KGHSH and CDR2 as LQKENI. Trimming stripped 0 bases from V and 7 bases from J, with 7 bases between. Supplemented by reference TRBV18 and TRBJ2-7, the full variable domain reads NAGVMQNPRHLVRRRGQEARLRCSPMKGHSHVYWYRQLPEEGLKFMVYLQKENIIDESGMPKERFSAEFPKEGPSILRIQQVVRGDSAAYFCASSPPSGEQYFGPGTRLTVT.

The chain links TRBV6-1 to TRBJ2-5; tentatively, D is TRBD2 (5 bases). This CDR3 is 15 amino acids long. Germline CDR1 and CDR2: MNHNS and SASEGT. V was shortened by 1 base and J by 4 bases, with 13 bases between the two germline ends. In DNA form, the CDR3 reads TGTGCCAGCAGTGAAGGCACATCGGGGTCAGAGACCCAGTACTTC. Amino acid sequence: CASSEGTSGSETQYF.

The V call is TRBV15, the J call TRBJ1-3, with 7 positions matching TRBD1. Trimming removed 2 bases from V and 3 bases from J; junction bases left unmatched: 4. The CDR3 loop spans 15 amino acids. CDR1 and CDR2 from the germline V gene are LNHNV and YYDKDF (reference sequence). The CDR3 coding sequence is TGTGCCACCAGCAGACAAACAGGGGTTGGAAACACCATATATTTT. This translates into CATSRQTGVGNTIYF.

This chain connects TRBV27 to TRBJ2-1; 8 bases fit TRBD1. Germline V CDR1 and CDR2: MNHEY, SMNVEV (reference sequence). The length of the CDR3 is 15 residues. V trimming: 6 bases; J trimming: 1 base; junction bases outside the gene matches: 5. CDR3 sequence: CASSSTGESYNEQFF. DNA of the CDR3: TGTGCCAGCAGCTCGACAGGGGAATCCTACAATGAGCAGTTCTTC.

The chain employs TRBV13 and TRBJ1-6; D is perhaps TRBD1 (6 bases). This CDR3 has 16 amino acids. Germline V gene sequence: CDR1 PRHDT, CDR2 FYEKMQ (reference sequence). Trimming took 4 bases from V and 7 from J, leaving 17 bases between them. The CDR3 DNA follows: TGTGCCAGCAGCTACCGGAGAGGGCAGGGGAATTCACCCCTCCACTTT. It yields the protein CASSYRRGQGNSPLHF.

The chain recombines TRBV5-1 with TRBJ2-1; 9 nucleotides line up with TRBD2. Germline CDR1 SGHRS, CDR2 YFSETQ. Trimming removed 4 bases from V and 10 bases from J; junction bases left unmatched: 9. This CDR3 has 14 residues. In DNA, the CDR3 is TGCGCCAGCAGCGGGCGGGGGGGGTATGTAGAGCAGTTCTTC. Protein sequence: CASSGRGGYVEQFF. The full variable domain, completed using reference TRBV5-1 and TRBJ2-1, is KAGVTQTPRYLIKTRGQQVTLSCSPISGHRSVSWYQQTPGQGLQFLFEYFSETQRNKGNFPGRFSGRQFSNSRSEMNVSTLELGDSALYLCASSGRGGYVEQFFGPGTRLTVL.

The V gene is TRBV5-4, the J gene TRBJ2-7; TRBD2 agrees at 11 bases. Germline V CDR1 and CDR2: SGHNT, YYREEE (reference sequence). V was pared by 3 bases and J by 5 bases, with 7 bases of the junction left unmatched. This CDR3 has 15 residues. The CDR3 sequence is CASSSVTSGNHEQYF. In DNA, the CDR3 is TGTGCCAGCAGCTCGGTGACTAGCGGGAATCACGAGCAGTACTTC.

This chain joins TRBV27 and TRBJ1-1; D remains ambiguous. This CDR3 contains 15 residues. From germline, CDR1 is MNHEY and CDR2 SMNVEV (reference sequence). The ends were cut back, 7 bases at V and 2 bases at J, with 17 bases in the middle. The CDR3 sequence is CASTLLSGGNTEAFF. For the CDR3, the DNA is TGTGCCAGCACCCTACTATCGGGAGGAAACACTGAAGCTTTCTTT.